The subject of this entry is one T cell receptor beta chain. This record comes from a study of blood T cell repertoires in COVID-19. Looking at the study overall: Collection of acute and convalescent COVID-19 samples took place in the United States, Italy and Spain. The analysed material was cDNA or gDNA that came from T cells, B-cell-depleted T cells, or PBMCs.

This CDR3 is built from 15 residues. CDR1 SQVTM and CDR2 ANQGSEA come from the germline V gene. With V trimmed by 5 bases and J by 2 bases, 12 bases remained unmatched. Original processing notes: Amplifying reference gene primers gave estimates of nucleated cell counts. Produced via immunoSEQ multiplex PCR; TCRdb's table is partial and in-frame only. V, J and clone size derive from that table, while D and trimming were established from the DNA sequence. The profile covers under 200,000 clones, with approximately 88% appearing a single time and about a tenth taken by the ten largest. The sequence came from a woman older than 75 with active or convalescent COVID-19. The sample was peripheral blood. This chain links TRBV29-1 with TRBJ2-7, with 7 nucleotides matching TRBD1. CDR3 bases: TGCAGCGTTCGACTTCCGACAGGGAATCCCTACGAGCAGTACTTC. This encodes CSVRLPTGNPYEQYF.